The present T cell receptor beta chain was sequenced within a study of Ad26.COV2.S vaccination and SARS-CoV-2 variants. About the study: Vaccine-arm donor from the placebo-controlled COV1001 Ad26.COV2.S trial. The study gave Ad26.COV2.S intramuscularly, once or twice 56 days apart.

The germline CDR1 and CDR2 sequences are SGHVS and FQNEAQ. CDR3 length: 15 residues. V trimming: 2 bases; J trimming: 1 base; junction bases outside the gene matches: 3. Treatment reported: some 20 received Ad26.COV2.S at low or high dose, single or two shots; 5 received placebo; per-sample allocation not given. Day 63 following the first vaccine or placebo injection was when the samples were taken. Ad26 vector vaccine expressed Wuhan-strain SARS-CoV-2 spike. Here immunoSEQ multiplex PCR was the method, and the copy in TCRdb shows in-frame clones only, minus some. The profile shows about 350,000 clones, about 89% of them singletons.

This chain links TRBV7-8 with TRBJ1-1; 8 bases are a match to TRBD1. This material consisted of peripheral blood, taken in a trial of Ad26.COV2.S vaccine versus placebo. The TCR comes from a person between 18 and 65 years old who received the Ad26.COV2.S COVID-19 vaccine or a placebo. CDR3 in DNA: TGTGCCAGCAGCTTACCAGGACAGGGGAACACTGAAGCTTTCTTT. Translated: CASSLPGQGNTEAFF. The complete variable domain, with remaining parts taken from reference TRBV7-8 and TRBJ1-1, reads GAGVSQSPRYKVAKRGQDVALRCDPISGHVSLFWYQQALGQGPEFLTYFQNEAQLDKSGLPSDRFFAERPEGSVSTLKIQRTQQEDSAVYLCASSLPGQGNTEAFFGQGTRLTVV.